These T cell receptor beta chains were read from a single sample in a study of blood T cells in healthy people across ages. TCRdb re-derived calls from the 5' RACE reads in MiXCR, one entry per CDR3 protein. Of over 1,500,000 distinct CDR3 sequences listed, roughly 52% are singletons. Sequences were obtained from blood. These receptor sequences come from a woman aged 40 to 50 in good health. CDR3s include the opening cysteine and the closing phenylalanine or tryptophan. A D gene is named only where the DNA matches it firmly. A row's size may be missing; if present it is once, few, many or a size class.

TRBJ1-2	many	NA	TRBV20-1	TGCAGTGCTAGAGACGGGCTAGAGTCCTATGGCTACACCTTC	CSARDGLESYGYTF
TRBJ2-7	NA	NA	TRBV11-2	TGTGCCAGCAGCTATTCCGGGACGGTGAACAATGAGCAGTACTTC	CASSYSGTVNNEQYF
TRBJ2-7	NA	NA	TRBV7-6	TGTGCCAGCAGCTTAGCGAAGTCAGGGGGGGAGTACGAGCAGTACTTC	CASSLAKSGGEYEQYF
TRBJ2-7	few	NA	TRBV27	TGTGCCAGCAGTTGGAAGGGGACGGATTACGAGCAGTACTTC	CASSWKGTDYEQYF
TRBJ2-7	NA	TRBD2	TRBV29-1	TGCAGCGTGGAGAGCGGGGGGGACTACAATGAGCAGTACTTC	CSVESGGDYNEQYF
TRBJ2-3	NA	TRBD1	TRBV7-2	TGTGCCAGCAGCTTATGGGGACAGATAAGCACAGATACGCAGTATTTT	CASSLWGQISTDTQYF
TRBJ2-1	few	TRBD1	TRBV7-2	TGTGCCAGCAGCCCCTCTAGGACAGGGATTGATGAGCAGTTCTTC	CASSPSRTGIDEQFF
TRBJ2-3	NA	NA	TRBV5-1	TGCGCCAGCACTAATAAGGGAGATACGCAGTATTTT	CASTNKGDTQYF
TRBJ2-5	NA	TRBD1	TRBV5-4	TGTGCCAGCAGTCCATCCTTGGACAGGGTTGCCGAGACCCAGTACTTC	CASSPSLDRVAETQYF
TRBJ1-4	few	NA	TRBV5-4	TGTGCCAGCAGCTCCGGGACGGGTACTAATGAAAAACTGTTTTTT	CASSSGTGTNEKLFF
TRBJ2-5	many	NA	TRBV24-1	TGTGCCACCAGTGACCCGGACAGATTCCAAGAGACCCAGTACTTC	CATSDPDRFQETQYF
TRBJ2-7	NA	NA	TRBV5-1	TGCGCCAGCAGCGGAAGCAGAGGTATAGGCAATGAGCAGTACTTC	CASSGSRGIGNEQYF
TRBJ2-3	few	NA	TRBV29-1	TGCAGCGTGACGAGGGGAAGCACAGATACGCAGTATTTT	CSVTRGSTDTQYF
TRBJ2-5	few	NA	TRBV5-5	TGTGCCAGCAGCTTGGAACCCCTTAAAGAGACCCAGTACTTC	CASSLEPLKETQYF
TRBJ1-5	NA	NA	TRBV6-2/TRBV6-3	TGTGCCAGCAGCCCAGGTCGAGGTCATAGCAATCAGCCCCAGCATTTT	CASSPGRGHSNQPQHF
TRBJ1-5	once	NA	TRBV6-1	TGTGCCAGCAGTGAAGTAAGGCAGGCGGGCAATCAGCCCCAGCATTTT	CASSEVRQAGNQPQHF
TRBJ2-1	few	NA	TRBV27	TGTGCCAGCAGTTTAGGCTCCCATGGGAATGAGCAGTTCTTC	CASSLGSHGNEQFF
TRBJ2-5	many	TRBD2	TRBV7-8	TGTGCCAGCAGCCTAACTAGCGGGGGGTCCCAAGAGACCCAGTACTTC	CASSLTSGGSQETQYF
TRBJ1-2	NA	TRBD1	TRBV2	TGTGCCAGCAGTGGGCAGGGGGGTCCACTCTATGGCTACACCTTC	CASSGQGGPLYGYTF
TRBJ1-5	many	NA	TRBV20-1	TGCAGTGCAAGGACAGACAATCAGCCCCAGCATTTT	CSARTDNQPQHF
TRBJ2-1	NA	TRBD2	TRBV4-2	TGTGCCAGCAGCCAGCGTAGCGGGGGGGCCAGTGGAAATGAGCAGTTCTTC	CASSQRSGGASGNEQFF
TRBJ1-1	few	NA	TRBV29-1	TGCAGCGTTGGTTCGGGGGGGACTGAAGCTTTCTTT	CSVGSGGTEAFF
TRBJ2-4	NA	TRBD1	TRBV5-6	TGTGCCAGCAGCTTGGGGGACAGGGGGCGCGGGTCCCAGTACTTC	CASSLGDRGRGSQYF
TRBJ2-7	NA	NA	TRBV4-2	TGTGCCAGCAGCCAAGGCCCAGGATACTACGAGCAGTACTTC	CASSQGPGYYEQYF
TRBJ2-3	few	NA	TRBV5-1	TGCGCCAGCAGCTTGGCATGGGAGACAGGTCTCCCCCCCACAGATACGCAGTATTTT	CASSLAWETGLPPTDTQYF
TRBJ2-1	NA	NA	TRBV12-5	TGTGCTAGTGGTTTGGTAGATGGGGAGCAGTTCTTC	CASGLVDGEQFF
TRBJ2-4	NA	NA	TRBV12-1	TGTGCCATCTCGACAGCCATAGCCAAAAACATTCAGTACTTC	CAISTAIAKNIQYF